This paragraph covers one T cell receptor (beta chain) sequence. This clone was picked up one time. The clone's antigen remains unknown. Base qualities are not at hand, and no much larger clone is one base apart. TCRbeta CDR3 regions were amplified from genomic DNA by means of the immunoSEQ Assay, a bias-controlled multiplex PCR. In the source study's methods: The number of nucleated cells in each sample was estimated by amplification of reference gene primers within the assay. Sequence reads were collapsed and filtered to measure the absolute abundance of every unique TCRbeta CDR3 rearrangement. For each sample, productive Simpson clonality was calculated as the square root of Simpson's diversity index across productive rearrangements. TCRdb re-hosts the immuneACCESS table, in-frame sequences only. Its copies lack some clones; in the studies checked, an unresolved V gene accounts for under half of them, and the cause for the rest is not known. The D gene and trimming were derived from the DNA, and the V and J assignments and clone size from that table. The sample table lists 37,000 or so clones, about 74% of them with a count of one. The ten top clones hold just under 2% of the sample.

The germline V gene (reference sequence) sets CDR1 to MNHEY and CDR2 to SMNVEV. The germline ends are 18 bases apart after V is trimmed by 3 bases and J by 4 bases. The CDR3 numbers 16 residues from cysteine through phenylalanine. The CDR3 DNA has 48 bases and is translated from base 1. Each collaborating institution followed its own protocols to collect whole blood in K2EDTA tubes. For TCRbeta analysis, collaborators shipped samples in one of three forms: frozen whole blood, isolated PBMCs, or DNA extracted from either of those sample types. This record belongs to a study of blood T cell repertoires in COVID-19 (dated by TCRdb to 2020 to 2021). Background on the whole study: Samples covering the acute and convalescent phases of COVID-19 were provided by collaborators in the United States, Italy and Spain. The prospective study material was composed of cDNA or gDNA derived from T cells, B-cell-depleted T cells, or PBMCs. Subjects who had been exposed to COVID-19, were actively infected with it, or had recovered from it provided the deeply sampled blood TCRbeta repertoires that made up the dataset. The repertoires were made available in a free public database intended to serve as a resource for research on the immune response to SARS-CoV-2. Samples were obtained from the ongoing ImmuneRACE study (first 160 participants) and from 1,000 to 1,500 subjects provided by 6 global collaborators. The sample metadata nearly always contained a de-identified subject ID, COVID-19 status, age in years and sex. Where available, HLA class I and class II types were taken from metadata supplied by the sample provider and were not determined by assay-based typing. Broad study findings and their caveats: The amount of clinical and demographic metadata varied by source and participant and was provided uncurated.

The rearranged segments are TRBV27 and TRBJ2-5; TRBD2 is possibly the D segment (7 matching bases). The clonotype originates from a man between 60 and 75 years old with active COVID-19. Sequenced sample: peripheral blood. The DNA sequence is TGTGCCAGCAGTTTGAGTTTCCGGGGGGCGGGAGAGACCCAGTACTTC. It translates to CASSLSFRGAGETQYF.